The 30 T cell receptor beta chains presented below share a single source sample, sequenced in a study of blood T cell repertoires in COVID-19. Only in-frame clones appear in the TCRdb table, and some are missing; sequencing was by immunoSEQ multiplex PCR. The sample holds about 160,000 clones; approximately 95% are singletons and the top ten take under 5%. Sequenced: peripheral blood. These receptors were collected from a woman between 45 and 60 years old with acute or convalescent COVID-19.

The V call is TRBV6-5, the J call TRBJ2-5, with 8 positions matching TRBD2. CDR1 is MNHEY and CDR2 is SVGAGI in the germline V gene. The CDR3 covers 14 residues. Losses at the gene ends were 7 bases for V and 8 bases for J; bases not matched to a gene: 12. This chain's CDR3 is CASTISGGPKTQYF. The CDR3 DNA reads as TGTGCCAGCACTATCAGCGGGGGTCCTAAAACCCAGTACTTC.

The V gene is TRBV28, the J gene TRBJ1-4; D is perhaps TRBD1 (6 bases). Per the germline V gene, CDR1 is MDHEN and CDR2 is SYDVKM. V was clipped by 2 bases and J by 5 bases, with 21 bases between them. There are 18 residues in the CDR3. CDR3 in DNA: TGTGCCAGCAGTTTAGTAGTAGGGGGTGAAAGGGTAAATGAAAAACTGTTTTTT. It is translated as CASSLVVGGERVNEKLFF.

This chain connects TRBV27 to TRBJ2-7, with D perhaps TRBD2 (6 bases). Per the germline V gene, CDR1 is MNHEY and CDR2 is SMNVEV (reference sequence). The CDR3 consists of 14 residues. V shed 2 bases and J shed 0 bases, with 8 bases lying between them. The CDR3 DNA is TGTGCCAGCAGTTTAGGAGGGTACTCCTACGAGCAGTACTTC. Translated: CASSLGGYSYEQYF.

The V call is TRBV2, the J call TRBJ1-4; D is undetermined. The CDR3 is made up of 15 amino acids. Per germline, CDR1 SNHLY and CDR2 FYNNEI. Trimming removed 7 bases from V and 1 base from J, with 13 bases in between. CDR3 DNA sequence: TGTGCCAGCAAAAACTACGGGAGAACTAATGAAAAACTGTTTTTT. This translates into CASKNYGRTNEKLFF.

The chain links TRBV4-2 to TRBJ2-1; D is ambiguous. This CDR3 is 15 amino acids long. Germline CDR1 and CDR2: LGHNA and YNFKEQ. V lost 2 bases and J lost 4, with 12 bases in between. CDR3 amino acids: CASSQQILSYNEQFF. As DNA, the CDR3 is TGTGCCAGCAGCCAACAGATCCTGTCTTACAATGAGCAGTTCTTC.

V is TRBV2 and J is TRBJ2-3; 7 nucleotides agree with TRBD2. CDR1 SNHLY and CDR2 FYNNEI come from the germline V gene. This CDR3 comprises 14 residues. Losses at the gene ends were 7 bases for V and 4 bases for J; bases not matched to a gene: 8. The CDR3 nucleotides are TGTGCCAGCATATCAAGGACTAGTGCAGATACGCAGTATTTT. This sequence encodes CASISRTSADTQYF.

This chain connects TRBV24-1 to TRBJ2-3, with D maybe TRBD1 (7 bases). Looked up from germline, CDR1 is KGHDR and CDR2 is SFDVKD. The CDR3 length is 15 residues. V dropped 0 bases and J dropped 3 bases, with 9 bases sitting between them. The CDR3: CATSDLAGQTDTQYF. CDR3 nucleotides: TGTGCCACCAGTGATTTGGCGGGACAGACAGATACGCAGTATTTT.

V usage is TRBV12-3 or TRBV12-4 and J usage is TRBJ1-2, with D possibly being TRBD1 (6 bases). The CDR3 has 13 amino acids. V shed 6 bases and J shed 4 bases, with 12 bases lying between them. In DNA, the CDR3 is TGTGCCAGCAGGCTACAGGGATCCTATGGCTACACCTTC. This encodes CASRLQGSYGYTF.

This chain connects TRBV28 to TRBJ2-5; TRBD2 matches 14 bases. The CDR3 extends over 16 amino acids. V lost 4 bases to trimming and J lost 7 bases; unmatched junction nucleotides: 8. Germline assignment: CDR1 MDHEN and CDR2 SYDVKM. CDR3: CASSYTGTSGRGTQYF. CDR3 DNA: TGTGCCAGCAGTTATACCGGGACTAGCGGGAGAGGGACCCAGTACTTC.

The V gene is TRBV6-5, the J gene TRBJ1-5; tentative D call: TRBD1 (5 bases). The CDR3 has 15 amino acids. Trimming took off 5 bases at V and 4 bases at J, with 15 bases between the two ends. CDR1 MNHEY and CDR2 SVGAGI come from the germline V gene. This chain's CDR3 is CASSRDFSGNQPQHF. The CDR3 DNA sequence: TGTGCCAGCAGTCGGGACTTCTCGGGTAATCAGCCCCAGCATTTT.

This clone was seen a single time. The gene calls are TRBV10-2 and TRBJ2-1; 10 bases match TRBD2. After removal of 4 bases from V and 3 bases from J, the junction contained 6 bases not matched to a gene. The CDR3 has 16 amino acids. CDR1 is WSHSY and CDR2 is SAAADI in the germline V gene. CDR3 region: CASSGELAGLYNEQFF. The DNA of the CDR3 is TGCGCCAGCAGTGGAGAACTAGCGGGGCTCTACAATGAGCAGTTCTTC.

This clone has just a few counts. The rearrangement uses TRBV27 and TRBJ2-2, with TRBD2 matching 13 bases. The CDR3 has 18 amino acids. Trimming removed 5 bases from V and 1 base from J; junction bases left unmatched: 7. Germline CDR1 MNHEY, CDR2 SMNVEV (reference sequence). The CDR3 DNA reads TGTGCCAGCAGTGCGAGGACTAGCGGGAGTTGGAACACCGGGGAGCTGTTTTTT. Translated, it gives CASSARTSGSWNTGELFF.

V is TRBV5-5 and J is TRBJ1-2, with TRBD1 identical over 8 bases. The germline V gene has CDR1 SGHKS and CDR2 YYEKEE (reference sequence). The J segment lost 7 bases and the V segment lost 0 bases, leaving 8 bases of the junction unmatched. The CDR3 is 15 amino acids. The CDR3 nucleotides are TGTGCCAGCAGCTTGGGGGGGACAGGCCTGAGTGGCTACACCTTC. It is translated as CASSLGGTGLSGYTF.

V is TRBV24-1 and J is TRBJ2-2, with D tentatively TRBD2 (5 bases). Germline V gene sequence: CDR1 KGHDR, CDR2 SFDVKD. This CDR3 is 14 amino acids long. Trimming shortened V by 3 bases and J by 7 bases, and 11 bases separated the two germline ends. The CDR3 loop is CATSDPTRFGELFF. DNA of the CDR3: TGTGCCACCAGTGATCCCACTAGGTTCGGGGAGCTGTTTTTT.

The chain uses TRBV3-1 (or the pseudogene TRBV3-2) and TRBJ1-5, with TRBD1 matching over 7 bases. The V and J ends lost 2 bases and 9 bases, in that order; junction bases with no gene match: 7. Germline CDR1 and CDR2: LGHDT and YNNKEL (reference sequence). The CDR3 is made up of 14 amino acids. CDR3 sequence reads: CASSQTGEKGPQHF. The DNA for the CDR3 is TGTGCCAGCAGCCAAACAGGGGAGAAAGGGCCCCAGCATTTT.

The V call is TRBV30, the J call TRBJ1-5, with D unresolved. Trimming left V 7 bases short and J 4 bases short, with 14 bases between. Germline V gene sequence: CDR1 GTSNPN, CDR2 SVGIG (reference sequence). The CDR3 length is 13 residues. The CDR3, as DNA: TGTGCCTCGGCGGGCGGCGGGAATCAGCCCCAGCATTTT. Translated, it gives CASAGGGNQPQHF.

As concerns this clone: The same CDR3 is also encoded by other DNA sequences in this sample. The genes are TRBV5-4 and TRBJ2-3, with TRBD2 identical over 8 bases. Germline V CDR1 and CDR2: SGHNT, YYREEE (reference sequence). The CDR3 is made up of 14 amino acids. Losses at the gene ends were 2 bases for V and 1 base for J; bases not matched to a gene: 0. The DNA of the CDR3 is TGTGCCAGCAGCTTAGCGGGGGGCACAGATACGCAGTATTTT. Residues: CASSLAGGTDTQYF.

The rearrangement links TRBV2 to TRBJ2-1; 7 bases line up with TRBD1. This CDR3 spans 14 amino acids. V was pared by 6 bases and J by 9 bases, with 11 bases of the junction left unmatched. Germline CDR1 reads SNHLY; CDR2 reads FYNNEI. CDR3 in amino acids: CASRSQTGFLEQFF. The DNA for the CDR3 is TGTGCCAGCAGATCCCAGACAGGGTTCCTTGAGCAGTTCTTC.

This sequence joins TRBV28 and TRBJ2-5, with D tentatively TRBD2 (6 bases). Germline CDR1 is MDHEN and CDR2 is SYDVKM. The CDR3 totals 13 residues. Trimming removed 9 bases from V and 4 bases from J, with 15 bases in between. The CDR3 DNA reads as TGTGCCAGTAGGGAATCGGGGGTAGAGACCCAGTACTTC. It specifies CASRESGVETQYF. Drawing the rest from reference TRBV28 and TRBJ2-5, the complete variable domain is DVKVTQSSRYLVKRTGEKVFLECVQDMDHENMFWYRQDPGLGLRLIYFSYDVKMKEKGDIPEGYSVSREKKERFSLILESASTNQTSMYLCASRESGVETQYFGPGTRLLVL.

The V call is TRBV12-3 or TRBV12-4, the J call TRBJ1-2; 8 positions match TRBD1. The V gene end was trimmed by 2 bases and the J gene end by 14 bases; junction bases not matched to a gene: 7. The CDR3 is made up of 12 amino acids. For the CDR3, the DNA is TGTGCCAGCAGTTTACTCCTGGACAGGGCTACCTTC. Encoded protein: CASSLLLDRATF.

CDR3 amino acids: CASSHSNREKAFF. In nucleotides, the CDR3 is TGCGCCAGCAGCCATTCTAACAGGGAAAAAGCTTTCTTT. The rearrangement joins TRBV4-3 to TRBJ1-1, with D tentatively TRBD1 (6 bases). The CDR3 has 13 amino acids. With 3 bases removed from V and 9 bases from J, the gap between germline ends came to 14 bases. CDR1 and CDR2 from the germline V gene are LGHNA and YSLEER.

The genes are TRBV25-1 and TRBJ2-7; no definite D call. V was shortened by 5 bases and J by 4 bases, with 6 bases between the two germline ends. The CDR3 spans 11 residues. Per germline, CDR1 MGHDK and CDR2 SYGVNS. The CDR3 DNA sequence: TGTGCCAGCAGTACTACTTACGAGCAGTACTTC. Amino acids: CASSTTYEQYF.

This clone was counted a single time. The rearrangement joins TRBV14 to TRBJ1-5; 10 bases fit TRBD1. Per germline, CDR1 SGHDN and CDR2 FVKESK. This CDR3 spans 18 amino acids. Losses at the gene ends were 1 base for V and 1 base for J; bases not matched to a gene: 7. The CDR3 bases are TGTGCCAGCAGCCAAGCTCCGGGACAGGGGTTAAGCAATCAGCCCCAGCATTTT. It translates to CASSQAPGQGLSNQPQHF.

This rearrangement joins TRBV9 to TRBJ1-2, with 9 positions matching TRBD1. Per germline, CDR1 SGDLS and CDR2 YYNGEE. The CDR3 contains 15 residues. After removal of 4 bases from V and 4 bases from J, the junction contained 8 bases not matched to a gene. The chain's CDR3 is CASSHPQGAFYGYTF. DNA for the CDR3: TGTGCCAGCAGCCACCCACAGGGGGCTTTCTATGGCTACACCTTC.

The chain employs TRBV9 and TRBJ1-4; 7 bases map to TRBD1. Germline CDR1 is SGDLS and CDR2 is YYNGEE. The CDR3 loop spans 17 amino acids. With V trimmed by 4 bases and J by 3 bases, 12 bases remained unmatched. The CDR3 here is CASSPGDRAMANEKLFF. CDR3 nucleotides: TGTGCCAGCAGCCCTGGTGACAGGGCGATGGCTAATGAAAAACTGTTTTTT.

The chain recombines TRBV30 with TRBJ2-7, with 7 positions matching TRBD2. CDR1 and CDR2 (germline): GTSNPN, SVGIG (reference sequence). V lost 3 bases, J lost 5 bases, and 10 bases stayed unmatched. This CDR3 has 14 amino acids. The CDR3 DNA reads TGTGCCTGGAGGGGAGGGGTAATATCGGACGAGCAGTACTTC. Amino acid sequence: CAWRGGVISDEQYF.

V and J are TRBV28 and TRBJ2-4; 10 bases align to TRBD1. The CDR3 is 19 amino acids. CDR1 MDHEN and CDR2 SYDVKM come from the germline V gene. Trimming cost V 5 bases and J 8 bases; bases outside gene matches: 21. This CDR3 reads CASSPLPGQGVNVGDIQYF. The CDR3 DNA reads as TGTGCCAGCAGTCCCCTACCCGGACAGGGGGTCAATGTCGGGGACATTCAGTACTTC.

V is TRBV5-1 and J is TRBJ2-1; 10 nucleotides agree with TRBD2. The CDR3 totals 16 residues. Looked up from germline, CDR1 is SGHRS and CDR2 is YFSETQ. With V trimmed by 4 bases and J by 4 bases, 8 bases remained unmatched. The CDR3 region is CASSHTTSGAYNEQFF. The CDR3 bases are TGCGCCAGCAGCCACACAACTAGCGGGGCTTACAATGAGCAGTTCTTC.

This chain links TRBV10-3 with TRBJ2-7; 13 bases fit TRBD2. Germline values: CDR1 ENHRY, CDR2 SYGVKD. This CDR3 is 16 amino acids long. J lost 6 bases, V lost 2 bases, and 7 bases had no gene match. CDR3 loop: CAISERLAGGQGEQYF. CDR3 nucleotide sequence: TGTGCCATCAGTGAGAGACTAGCGGGGGGTCAGGGCGAGCAGTACTTC.

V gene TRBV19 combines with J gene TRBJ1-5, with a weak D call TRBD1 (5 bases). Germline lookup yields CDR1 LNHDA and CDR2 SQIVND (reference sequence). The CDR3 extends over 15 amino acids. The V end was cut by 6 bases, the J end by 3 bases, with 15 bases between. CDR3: CASSTEQALNQPQHF. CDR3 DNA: TGTGCCAGTAGCACAGAACAGGCGCTCAATCAGCCCCAGCATTTT.